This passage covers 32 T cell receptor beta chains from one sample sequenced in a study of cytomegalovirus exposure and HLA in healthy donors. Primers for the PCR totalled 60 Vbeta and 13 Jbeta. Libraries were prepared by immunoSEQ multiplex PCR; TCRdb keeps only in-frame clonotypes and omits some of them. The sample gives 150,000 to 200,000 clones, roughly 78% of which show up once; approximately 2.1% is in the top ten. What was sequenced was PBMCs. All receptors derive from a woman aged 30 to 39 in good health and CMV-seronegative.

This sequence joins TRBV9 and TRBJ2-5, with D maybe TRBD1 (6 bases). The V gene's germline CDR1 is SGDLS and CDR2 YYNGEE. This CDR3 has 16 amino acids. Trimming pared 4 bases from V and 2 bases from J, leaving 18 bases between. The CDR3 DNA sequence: TGTGCCAGCAGCCCGGTGGGTGGGGGCCTTCAAGAGACCCAGTACTTC. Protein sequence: CASSPVGGGLQETQYF. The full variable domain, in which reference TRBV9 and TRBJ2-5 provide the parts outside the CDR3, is DSGVTQTPKHLITATGQRVTLRCSPRSGDLSVYWYQQSLDQGLQFLIQYYNGEERAKGNILERFSAQQFPDLHSELNLSSLELGDSALYFCASSPVGGGLQETQYFGPGTRLLVL.

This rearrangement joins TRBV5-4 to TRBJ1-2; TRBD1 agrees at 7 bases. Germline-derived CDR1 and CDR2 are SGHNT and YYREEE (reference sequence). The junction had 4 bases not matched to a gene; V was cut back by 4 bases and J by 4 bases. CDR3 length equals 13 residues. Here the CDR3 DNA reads TGTGCCAGCAGCACGACAGGGACCTATGGCTACACCTTC. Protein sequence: CASSTTGTYGYTF.

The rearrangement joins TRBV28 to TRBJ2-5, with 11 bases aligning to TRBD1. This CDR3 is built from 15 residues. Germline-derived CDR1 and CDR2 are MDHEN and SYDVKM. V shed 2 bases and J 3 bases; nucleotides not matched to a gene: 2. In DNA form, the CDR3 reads TGTGCCAGCAGTTTACGGACAGGGGGCGAAGAGACCCAGTACTTC. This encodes CASSLRTGGEETQYF.

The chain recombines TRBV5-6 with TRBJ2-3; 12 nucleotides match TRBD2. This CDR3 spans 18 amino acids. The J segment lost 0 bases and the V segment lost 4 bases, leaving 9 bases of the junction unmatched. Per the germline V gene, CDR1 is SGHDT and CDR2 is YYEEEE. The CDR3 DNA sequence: TGTGCCAGCAGCAGCGAGCTAGCGGGGGGGTACAGCACAGATACGCAGTATTTT. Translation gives CASSSELAGGYSTDTQYF.

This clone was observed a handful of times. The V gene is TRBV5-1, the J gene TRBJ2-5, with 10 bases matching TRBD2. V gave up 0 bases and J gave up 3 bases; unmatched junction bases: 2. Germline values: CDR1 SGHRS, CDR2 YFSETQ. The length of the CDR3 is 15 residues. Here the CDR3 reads CASSLGTSGEETQYF. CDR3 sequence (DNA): TGCGCCAGCAGCTTGGGAACTAGCGGGGAAGAGACCCAGTACTTC.

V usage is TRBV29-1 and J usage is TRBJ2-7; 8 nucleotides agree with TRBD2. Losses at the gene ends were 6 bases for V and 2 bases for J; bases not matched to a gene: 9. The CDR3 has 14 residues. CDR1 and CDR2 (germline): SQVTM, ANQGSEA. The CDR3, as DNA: TGCAGCGTGACGGGGGGGGCTACCACCTACGAGCAGTACTTC. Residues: CSVTGGATTYEQYF.

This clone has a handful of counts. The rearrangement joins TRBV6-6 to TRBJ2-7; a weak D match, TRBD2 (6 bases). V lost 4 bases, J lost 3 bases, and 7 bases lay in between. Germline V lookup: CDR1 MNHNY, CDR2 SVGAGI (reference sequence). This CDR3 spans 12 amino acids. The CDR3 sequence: CASSFGGYEQYF. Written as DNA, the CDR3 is TGTGCCAGCAGTTTCGGGGGCTACGAGCAGTACTTC.

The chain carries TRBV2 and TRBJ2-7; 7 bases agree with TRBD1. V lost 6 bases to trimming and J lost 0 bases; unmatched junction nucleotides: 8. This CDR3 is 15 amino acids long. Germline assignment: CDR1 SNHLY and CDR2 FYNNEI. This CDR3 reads CASRDRDSHSYEQYF. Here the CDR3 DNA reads TGTGCCAGCAGGGACCGGGACAGCCACTCCTACGAGCAGTACTTC. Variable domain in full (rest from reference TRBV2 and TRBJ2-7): EPEVTQTPSHQVTQMGQEVILRCVPISNHLYFYWYRQILGQKVEFLVSFYNNEISEKSEIFDDQFSVERPDGSNFTLKIRSTKLEDSAMYFCASRDRDSHSYEQYFGPGTRLTVT.

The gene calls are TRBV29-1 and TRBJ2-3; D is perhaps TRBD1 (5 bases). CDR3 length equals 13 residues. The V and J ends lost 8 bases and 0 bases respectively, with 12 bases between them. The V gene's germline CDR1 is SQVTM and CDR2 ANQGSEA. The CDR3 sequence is CSPTASSTDTQYF. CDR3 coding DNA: TGCAGCCCGACAGCGTCCAGCACAGATACGCAGTATTTT.

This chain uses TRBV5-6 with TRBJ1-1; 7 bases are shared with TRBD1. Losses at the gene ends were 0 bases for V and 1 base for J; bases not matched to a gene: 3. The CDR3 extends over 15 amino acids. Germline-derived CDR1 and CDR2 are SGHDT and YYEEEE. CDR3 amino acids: CASSLGQGGNTEAFF. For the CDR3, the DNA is TGTGCCAGCAGCTTGGGACAGGGCGGGAACACTGAAGCTTTCTTT. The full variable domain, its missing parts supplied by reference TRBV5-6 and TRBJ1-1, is DAGVTQSPTHLIKTRGQQVTLRCSPKSGHDTVSWYQQALGQGPQFIFQYYEEEERQRGNFPDRFSGHQFPNYSSELNVNALLLGDSALYLCASSLGQGGNTEAFFGQGTRLTVV.

This CDR3 is CSAAEQVDGEQYF. In DNA form, the CDR3 reads TGCAGCGCCGCCGAGCAGGTAGACGGCGAGCAGTACTTC. V usage is TRBV29-1 and J usage is TRBJ2-5, with D unclear. The J call could be wrong; TRBJ2-7 is a better fit for the DNA end. This CDR3 is 13 amino acids long. CDR1 is SQVTM and CDR2 is ANQGSEA in the germline V gene.

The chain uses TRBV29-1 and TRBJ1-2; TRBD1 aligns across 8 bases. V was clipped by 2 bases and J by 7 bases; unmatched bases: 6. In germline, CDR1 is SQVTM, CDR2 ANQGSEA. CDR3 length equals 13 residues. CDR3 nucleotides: TGCAGCGTTGAACAGGGGGCTAGTTTTGGCTACACCTTC. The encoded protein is CSVEQGASFGYTF.

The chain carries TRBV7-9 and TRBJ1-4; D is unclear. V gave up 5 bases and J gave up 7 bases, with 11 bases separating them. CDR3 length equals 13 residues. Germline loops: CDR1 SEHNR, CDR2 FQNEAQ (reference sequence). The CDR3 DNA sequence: TGTGCCAGCAGCAAGGAGTTGGGTGAAAAACTGTTTTTT. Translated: CASSKELGEKLFF.

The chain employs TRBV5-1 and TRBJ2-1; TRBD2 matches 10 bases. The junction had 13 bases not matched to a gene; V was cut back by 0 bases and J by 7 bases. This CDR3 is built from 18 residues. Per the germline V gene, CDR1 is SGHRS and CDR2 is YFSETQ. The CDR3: CASSLEGASGGRWNEQFF. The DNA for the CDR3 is TGCGCCAGCAGCTTGGAAGGGGCTAGCGGGGGCCGGTGGAATGAGCAGTTCTTC.

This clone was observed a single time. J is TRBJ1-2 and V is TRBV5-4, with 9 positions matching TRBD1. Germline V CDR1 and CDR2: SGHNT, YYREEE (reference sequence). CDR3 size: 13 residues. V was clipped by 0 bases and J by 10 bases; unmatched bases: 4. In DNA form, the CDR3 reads TGTGCCAGCAGCTTGGGGGGACAGGGTGCCTACACCTTC. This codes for CASSLGGQGAYTF.

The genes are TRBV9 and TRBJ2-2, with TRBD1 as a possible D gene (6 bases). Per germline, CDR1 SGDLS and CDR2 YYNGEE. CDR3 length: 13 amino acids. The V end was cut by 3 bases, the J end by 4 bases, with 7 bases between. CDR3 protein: CASSGGGTGELFF. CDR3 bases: TGTGCCAGCAGCGGAGGGGGCACCGGGGAGCTGTTTTTT.

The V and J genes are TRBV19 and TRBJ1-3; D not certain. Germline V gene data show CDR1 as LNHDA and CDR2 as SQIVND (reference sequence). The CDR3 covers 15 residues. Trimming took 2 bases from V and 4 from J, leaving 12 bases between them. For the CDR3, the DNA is TGTGCCAGTAGTATAACCCCGGGAACCGGAAACACCATATATTTT. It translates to CASSITPGTGNTIYF.

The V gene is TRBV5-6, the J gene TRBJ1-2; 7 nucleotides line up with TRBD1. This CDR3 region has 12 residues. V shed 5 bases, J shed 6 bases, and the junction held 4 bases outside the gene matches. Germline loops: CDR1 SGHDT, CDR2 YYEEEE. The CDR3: CASRPGGNGYTF. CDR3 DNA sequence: TGTGCCAGCAGGCCAGGGGGAAATGGCTACACCTTC.

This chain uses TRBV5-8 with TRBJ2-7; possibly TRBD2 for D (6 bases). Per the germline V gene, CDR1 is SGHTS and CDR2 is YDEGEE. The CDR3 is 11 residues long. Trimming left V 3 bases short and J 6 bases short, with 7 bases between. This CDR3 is CASSWDFEQYF. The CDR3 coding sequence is TGTGCCAGCAGCTGGGACTTCGAGCAGTACTTC.

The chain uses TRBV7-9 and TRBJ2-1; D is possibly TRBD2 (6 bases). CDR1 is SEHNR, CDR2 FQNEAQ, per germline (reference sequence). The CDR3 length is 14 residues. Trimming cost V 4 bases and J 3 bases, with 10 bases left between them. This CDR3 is CASSSGLRYNEQFF. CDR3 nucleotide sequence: TGTGCCAGCAGCTCGGGACTCCGCTACAATGAGCAGTTCTTC.

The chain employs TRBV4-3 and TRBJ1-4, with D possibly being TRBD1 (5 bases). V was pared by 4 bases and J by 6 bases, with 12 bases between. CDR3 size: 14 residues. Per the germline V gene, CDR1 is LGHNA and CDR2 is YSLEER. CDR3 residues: CASSRRQLDEKLFF. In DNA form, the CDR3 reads TGCGCCAGCAGCCGTAGACAGCTAGATGAAAAACTGTTTTTT.

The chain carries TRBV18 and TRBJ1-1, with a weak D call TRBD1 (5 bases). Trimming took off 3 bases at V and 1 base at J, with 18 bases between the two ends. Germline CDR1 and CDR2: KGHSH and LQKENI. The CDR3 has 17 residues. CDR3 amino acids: CASSPDWGGGPNTEAFF. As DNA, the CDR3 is TGTGCCAGCTCACCCGACTGGGGGGGAGGGCCGAACACTGAAGCTTTCTTT.

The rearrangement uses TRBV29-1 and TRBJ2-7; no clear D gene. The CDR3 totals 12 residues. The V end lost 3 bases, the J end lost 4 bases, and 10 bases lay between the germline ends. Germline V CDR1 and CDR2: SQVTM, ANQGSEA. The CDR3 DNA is TGCAGCGTTGAGGTGGGCGTTTACGAGCAGTACTTC. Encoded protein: CSVEVGVYEQYF.

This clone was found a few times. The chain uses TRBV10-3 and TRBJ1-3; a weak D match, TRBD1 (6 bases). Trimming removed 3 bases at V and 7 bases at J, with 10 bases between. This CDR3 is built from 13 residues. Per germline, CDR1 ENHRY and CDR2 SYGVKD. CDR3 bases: TGTGCCATCAGTGACCCGAGGGGGAACACCATATATTTT. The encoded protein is CAISDPRGNTIYF.

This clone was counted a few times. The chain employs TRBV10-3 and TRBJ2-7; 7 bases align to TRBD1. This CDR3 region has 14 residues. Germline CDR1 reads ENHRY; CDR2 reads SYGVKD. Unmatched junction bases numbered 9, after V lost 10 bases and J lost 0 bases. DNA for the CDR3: TGTGCCACCGGACAGGAGGCCTACTCCTACGAGCAGTACTTC. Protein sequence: CATGQEAYSYEQYF.

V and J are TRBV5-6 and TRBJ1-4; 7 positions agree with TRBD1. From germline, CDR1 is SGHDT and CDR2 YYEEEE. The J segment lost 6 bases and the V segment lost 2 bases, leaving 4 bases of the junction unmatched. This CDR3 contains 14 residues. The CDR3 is CASSFDRVDEKLFF. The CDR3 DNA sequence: TGTGCCAGCAGCTTCGACAGGGTGGATGAAAAACTGTTTTTT. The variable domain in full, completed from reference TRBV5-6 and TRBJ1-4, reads DAGVTQSPTHLIKTRGQQVTLRCSPKSGHDTVSWYQQALGQGPQFIFQYYEEEERQRGNFPDRFSGHQFPNYSSELNVNALLLGDSALYLCASSFDRVDEKLFFGSGTQLSVL.

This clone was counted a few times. CDR3 in amino acids: CASSDRGFTEAFF. In nucleotides, the CDR3 is TGCGCCAGCAGTGACAGGGGTTTCACTGAAGCTTTCTTT. The chain recombines TRBV10-1 with TRBJ1-1, with D possibly TRBD1 on 6 matching bases. This CDR3 spans 13 amino acids. The ends were cut back, 3 bases at V and 4 bases at J, with 9 bases in the middle. Germline loops: CDR1 WNHNN, CDR2 SYGVQD (reference sequence).

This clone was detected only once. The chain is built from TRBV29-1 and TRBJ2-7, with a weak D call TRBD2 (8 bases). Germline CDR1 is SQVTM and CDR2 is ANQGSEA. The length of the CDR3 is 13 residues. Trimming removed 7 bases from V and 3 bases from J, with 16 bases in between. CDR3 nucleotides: TGCAGCGCCGGGGGGGCAGGGGGCTACGAGCAGTACTTC. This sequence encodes CSAGGAGGYEQYF.

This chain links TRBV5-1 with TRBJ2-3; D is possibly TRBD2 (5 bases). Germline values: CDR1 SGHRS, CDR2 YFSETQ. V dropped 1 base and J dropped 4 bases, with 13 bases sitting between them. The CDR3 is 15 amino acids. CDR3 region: CASSLLSGFADTQYF. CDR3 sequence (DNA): TGCGCCAGCAGCTTGTTATCGGGGTTCGCAGATACGCAGTATTTT.

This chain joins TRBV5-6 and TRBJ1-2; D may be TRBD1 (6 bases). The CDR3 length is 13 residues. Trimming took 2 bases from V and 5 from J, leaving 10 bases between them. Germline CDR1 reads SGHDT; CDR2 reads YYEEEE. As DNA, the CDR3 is TGTGCCAGCAGCTTAGGGACAAAATATGGCTACACCTTC. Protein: CASSLGTKYGYTF.

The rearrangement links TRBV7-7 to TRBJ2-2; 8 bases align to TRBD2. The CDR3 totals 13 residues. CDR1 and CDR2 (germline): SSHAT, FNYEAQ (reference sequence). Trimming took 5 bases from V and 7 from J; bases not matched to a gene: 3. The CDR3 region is CASSASGSGELFF. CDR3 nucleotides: TGTGCCAGCAGCGCGAGCGGGAGCGGGGAGCTGTTTTTT.

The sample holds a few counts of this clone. CDR3 bases: TGCGCCAGCAGCTCCCGCCCAGCGCAGAACACTGAAGCTTTCTTT. Protein sequence: CASSSRPAQNTEAFF. The gene calls are TRBV5-1 and TRBJ1-1, with D hard to call. With 3 bases removed from V and 1 base from J, the gap between germline ends came to 13 bases. CDR1 and CDR2 (germline): SGHRS, YFSETQ. The CDR3 consists of 15 residues. Based on the CDR3 plus reference TRBV5-1 and TRBJ1-1, the full variable domain is KAGVTQTPRYLIKTRGQQVTLSCSPISGHRSVSWYQQTPGQGLQFLFEYFSETQRNKGNFPGRFSGRQFSNSRSEMNVSTLELGDSALYLCASSSRPAQNTEAFFGQGTRLTVV.